This T cell receptor beta chain was obtained from a study of cytomegalovirus exposure and HLA in healthy donors. Study results and caveats: In vitro, a few CMV-associated chains proved specific for CMV antigens. The study carried out a later analysis of TCR beta sequences. It associated 15,000 to 20,000 of them with specific HLA alleles at a false discovery rate of 0.05. TCR beta sequences reportedly predicted most subjects' HLA-A and HLA-B alleles accurately.

Primers included in the PCR were 60 Vbeta and 13 Jbeta primers. Repertoires were generated with immunoSEQ multiplex PCR, while TCRdb's copy carries only in-frame clones and drops some. This table holds around 190,000 clones, about four fifths found once. CDR1 is SEHNR and CDR2 is FQNEAQ in the germline V gene (reference sequence). CDR3 length equals 12 residues. Trimming took 5 bases from V and 6 from J, leaving 8 bases between them. About this clone itself: No antigen is known for it.

The TCR sequence derives from a woman in her forties or fifties in good health and CMV-seronegative. What was sequenced was PBMCs. The rearrangement joins TRBV7-9 to TRBJ2-1, with D possibly matching TRBD2 (6 bases). The CDR3 loop is CASSGRGNEQFF. The CDR3 DNA reads TGTGCCAGCAGCGGGCGGGGCAATGAGCAGTTCTTC.